This section outlines one TCR beta chain sequence together with its context. How the authors handled the data: How many nucleated cells were present was estimated from reference gene primer amplification. The method was immunoSEQ multiplex PCR; TCRdb's version includes in-frame clones alone and lacks a portion of them. V and J calls and clone size are those listed in that table; D and trimming were worked out from the DNA. The table includes roughly 150,000 clones, under 95% detected once. Trimming at V came to 0 bases and at J to 6 bases, leaving 11 bases not matched to a gene. CDR1 is KGHSH, CDR2 LQKENI, per germline. CDR3 length: 17 residues. These data originate in a study of blood T cell repertoires in COVID-19.

The source is a man younger than 35 with acute or convalescent COVID-19. The sample taken for sequencing was peripheral blood. The V and J genes are TRBV18 and TRBJ2-3, with 8 bases lining up with TRBD2. CDR3 region: CASSPPTTGGWSDTQYF. As DNA, the CDR3 is TGTGCCAGCTCACCACCGACAACGGGAGGGTGGTCGGATACGCAGTATTTT.